This TCR beta chain was captured in a study of cytomegalovirus exposure and HLA in healthy donors. General study findings and limits: Rarity marked most TCR sequences, yet some public TCRs occurred in many donors.

It was with 60 Vbeta and 13 Jbeta primers that the PCR ran. Generated by immunoSEQ multiplex PCR, the TCRdb table keeps only in-frame clones and is missing some. The table records about 82,000 clones, around 77% of them present only once. In regard to this clone: Its cognate antigen is unknown.

There are 17 residues in the CDR3. V lost 4 bases, J lost 5 bases, and 11 bases stayed unmatched. Germline V lookup: CDR1 LGHNT, CDR2 FRNRAP. Sequenced: PBMCs. The clonotype originates from a man aged 50-60 years in good health and CMV-seronegative. The genes are TRBV12-5 and TRBJ2-5, with TRBD1 matching 12 bases. CDR3 amino acids: CASGSPSGTGGSETQYF. Written as DNA, the CDR3 is TGTGCTAGTGGTTCGCCCTCCGGGACAGGGGGCTCCGAGACCCAGTACTTC. The whole variable domain, remainder taken from reference TRBV12-5 and TRBJ2-5, is DARVTQTPRHKVTEMGQEVTMRCQPILGHNTVFWYRQTMMQGLELLAYFRNRAPLDDSGMPKDRFSAEMPDATLATLKIQPSEPRDSAVYFCASGSPSGTGGSETQYFGPGTRLLVL.